This TCR beta chain was identified during a study of blood T cells in healthy people across ages. General study points: When one million T cells were used, diversity estimates were thought to be underestimates. Compared with aged donors, long-lived donors showed fewer expanded clones, suggesting selection. PBMC samples, being unsorted, prevented any conclusive comparison of naive and antigen-experienced cells.

Primed by a sample-barcoded 5' primer and a J-beta primer mix, a second PCR proceeded for 7 to 11 cycles. TCRdb fed the 5' RACE reads into MiXCR, producing one record per CDR3 protein. The sample shows roughly 1.9 million distinct CDR3 sequences, 35% to 50% of them seen only once. Isolated PBMCs totaled at least 7 million in each sample. With respect to this clonotype: What it recognizes is unknown.

The CDR3 runs to 15 residues. V lost 2 bases and J lost 1; bases outside the gene matches: 4. Germline V lookup: CDR1 LGHNA, CDR2 YSLEER. The source of this sequence is a human donor in good health. The sample was blood. The genes are TRBV4-3 and TRBJ1-1; TRBD1 agrees at 7 bases. The CDR3 bases are TGCGCCAGCAGCCAAACTCAGGGGGGGAACACTGAAGCTTTCTTT. Translation: CASSQTQGGNTEAFF.